These 9 T cell receptor beta chains share one sample of origin, sequenced in a study of identifying expanded T cells in peripheral blood. Sequenced by immunoSEQ multiplex PCR; TCRdb stores in-frame clones only, minus some. The data show over 45,000 clones, about 80% seen once. The sample consisted of blood. The source is a person between 18 and 75 years old in good health.

V is TRBV6-1 and J is TRBJ1-5; 7 nucleotides line up with TRBD1. The CDR3 is made up of 14 amino acids. Germline V CDR1 and CDR2: MNHNS, SASEGT. J was trimmed by 3 bases and V by 5 bases; bases with no gene match: 4. The chain's CDR3 is CASSRQGVNQPQHF. The CDR3 DNA reads as TGTGCCAGCAGTCGACAGGGTGTCAATCAGCCCCAGCATTTT.

The chain is built from TRBV29-1 and TRBJ1-1; TRBD1 aligns across 8 bases. CDR3 length: 15 residues. The junction had 7 bases not matched to a gene; V was cut back by 2 bases and J by 2 bases. Germline CDR1 reads SQVTM; CDR2 reads ANQGSEA. CDR3 nucleotides: TGCAGCGTTGAACTGGGGACAGGTTATAACACTGAAGCTTTCTTT. Protein: CSVELGTGYNTEAFF.

The chain uses TRBV6-5 and TRBJ2-1, with D unclear. In germline, CDR1 is MNHEY, CDR2 SVGAGI. V shed 1 base and J shed 7 bases, with 11 bases lying between them. The CDR3 loop spans 14 amino acids. In DNA form, the CDR3 reads TGTGCCAGCAGTTACTGGTCTCTAACGAATGAGCAGTTCTTC. It specifies CASSYWSLTNEQFF.

The rearrangement links TRBV9 to TRBJ1-4; TRBD1 is a possible D gene (6 bases). Trimming took 0 bases from V and 7 from J, leaving 19 bases between them. The CDR3 has 17 amino acids. Germline V lookup: CDR1 SGDLS, CDR2 YYNGEE. Here the CDR3 reads CASSVAISGKGGEKLFF. DNA of the CDR3: TGTGCCAGCAGCGTAGCCATCTCGGGAAAGGGGGGTGAAAAACTGTTTTTT.

V usage is TRBV5-5 and J usage is TRBJ1-1; D unclear. Trimming cost V 0 bases and J 1 base, with 7 bases left between them. CDR3 length: 14 residues. Germline V gene sequence: CDR1 SGHKS, CDR2 YYEKEE (reference sequence). The CDR3 is CASSLEFKNTEAFF. CDR3 in DNA: TGTGCCAGCAGCTTGGAGTTTAAGAACACTGAAGCTTTCTTT.

This chain connects TRBV19 to TRBJ1-1, with TRBD1 matching 8 bases. The germline V gene has CDR1 LNHDA and CDR2 SQIVND (reference sequence). The CDR3 spans 17 residues. With 10 bases clipped from V and 4 bases from J, the junction kept 20 bases outside the gene matches. CDR3 region: CAISPRVQGGKGTEAFF. The CDR3 DNA reads TGTGCCATCTCCCCCAGGGTACAGGGGGGTAAGGGCACTGAAGCTTTCTTT.

To note about this clone: The junction departs from the called germline gene at one end, perhaps through a read error. The chain has TRBV9 and TRBJ1-4; 9 positions agree with TRBD1. Germline values: CDR1 SGDLS, CDR2 YYNGEE. The CDR3 is 15 residues long. CDR3 loop: CASSAGTGSNEKLFF. Written as DNA, the CDR3 is TGTGCCAGCAGCGCAGGGACAGGGAGTAATGAAAAGCTGTTTTTT. Together with reference TRBV9 and TRBJ1-4, the CDR3 gives the full variable domain: DSGVTQTPKHLITATGQRVTLRCSPRSGDLSVYWYQQSLDQGLQFLIQYYNGEERAKGNILERFSAQQFPDLHSELNLSSLELGDSALYFCASSAGTGSNEKLFFGSGTQLSVL.

The genes are TRBV11-3 and TRBJ1-2; no reliable D call. V was pared by 5 bases and J by 8 bases, with 15 bases between. CDR1 SGHNT and CDR2 YENEEA come from the germline V gene. This CDR3 is 13 amino acids long. The CDR3 bases are TGTGCCAGCAGCCCCGGCCCCAGGAGGGGCTACACCTTC. This encodes CASSPGPRRGYTF.

The chain combines TRBV4-1 with TRBJ2-1, with 9 bases identical to TRBD2. This CDR3 has 17 amino acids. Germline values: CDR1 MGHRA, CDR2 YSYEKL. Losses at the gene ends were 0 bases for V and 4 bases for J; bases not matched to a gene: 7. CDR3 residues: CASSQDETSGIYNEQFF. CDR3 DNA: TGCGCCAGCAGCCAAGATGAGACTAGCGGAATATACAATGAGCAGTTCTTC.